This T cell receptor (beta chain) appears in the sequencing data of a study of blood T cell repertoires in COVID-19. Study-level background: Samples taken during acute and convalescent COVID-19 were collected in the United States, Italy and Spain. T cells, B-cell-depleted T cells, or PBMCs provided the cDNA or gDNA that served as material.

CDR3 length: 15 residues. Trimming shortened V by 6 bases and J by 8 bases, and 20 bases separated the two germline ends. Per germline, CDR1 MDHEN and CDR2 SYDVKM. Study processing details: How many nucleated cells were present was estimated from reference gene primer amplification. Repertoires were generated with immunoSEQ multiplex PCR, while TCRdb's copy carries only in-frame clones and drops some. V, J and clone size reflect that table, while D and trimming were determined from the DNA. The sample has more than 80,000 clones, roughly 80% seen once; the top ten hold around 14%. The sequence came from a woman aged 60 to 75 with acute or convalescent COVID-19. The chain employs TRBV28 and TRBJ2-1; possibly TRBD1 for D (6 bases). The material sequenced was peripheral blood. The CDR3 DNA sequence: TGTGCCAGCAGCAAACAGGGTGATCTGGTTTATGAGCAGTTCTTC. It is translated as CASSKQGDLVYEQFF. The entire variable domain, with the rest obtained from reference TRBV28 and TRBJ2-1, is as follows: DVKVTQSSRYLVKRTGEKVFLECVQDMDHENMFWYRQDPGLGLRLIYFSYDVKMKEKGDIPEGYSVSREKKERFSLILESASTNQTSMYLCASSKQGDLVYEQFFGPGTRLTVL.